A single sample is the source of the 30 T cell receptor beta chains below, sequenced in a study of identical twins. Via MiXCR, TCRdb re-called the 5' RACE reads, giving one row per CDR3 protein. The table has approximately 1.8 million distinct CDR3 sequences, about 32% seen once; the top ten hold less than 0.35%. Sequenced material: cord blood. The receptors were sampled from a newborn girl in good health.

This clonotype turned up a few times. The chain carries TRBV10-3 and TRBJ2-5; tentative D call: TRBD2 (5 bases). V gave up 4 bases and J gave up 5 bases, with 17 bases separating them. CDR3 size: 15 residues. The germline V gene encodes CDR1 ENHRY and CDR2 SYGVKD. The CDR3 protein is CAISAQRDSRETQYF. In DNA, the CDR3 is TGTGCCATCAGTGCCCAACGGGATAGCAGGGAGACCCAGTACTTC.

J is TRBJ2-7 and V is TRBV20-1, with D tentatively TRBD1 (5 bases). The end of the DNA is better explained by TRBJ2-5, so the J call may be wrong. Germline CDR1 DFQATT, CDR2 SNEGSKA (reference sequence). The CDR3 length is 15 residues. CDR3 coding DNA: TGCAGTGCTAGAGATCTGGCCCCAGGGCAAGAGACCCAGTACTTC. Its protein is CSARDLAPGQETQYF.

This clonotype was recorded a few times. V usage is TRBV3-1 and J usage is TRBJ2-7; D call uncertain. This CDR3 region has 16 residues. Germline V gene sequence: CDR1 LGHDT, CDR2 YNNKEL (reference sequence). Trimming took off 0 bases at V and 3 bases at J, with 15 bases between the two ends. The CDR3 reads CASSQDPRRQIYEQYF. The CDR3 DNA reads as TGTGCCAGCAGCCAAGATCCACGACGCCAGATCTACGAGCAGTACTTC.

The chain carries TRBV20-1 and TRBJ2-3; TRBD2 matches at 9 bases. Germline V gives CDR1 DFQATT, CDR2 SNEGSKA (reference sequence). The CDR3 loop spans 15 amino acids. The trim removed 0 bases at V and 3 bases at J, leaving 4 bases unmatched. The CDR3 sequence: CSARDGAGGTDTQYF. For the CDR3, the DNA is TGCAGTGCTAGAGATGGAGCGGGGGGAACAGATACGCAGTATTTT.

For this clonotype: With a much larger clone just one base away, this may be a read error. The chain uses TRBV4-2 and TRBJ2-5; D not certain. There are 15 residues in the CDR3. V was cut by 2 bases and J by 0 bases, with 10 bases left in between. Germline-derived CDR1 and CDR2 are LGHNA and YNFKEQ. CDR3 nucleotides: TGTGCCAGCAGCCAAACAGCGTCTTACCAAGAGACCCAGTACTTC. Residues: CASSQTASYQETQYF.

Many counts were recorded for this clonotype. Sequence at one end of the junction differs from germline and may be a read error. J is TRBJ2-1 and V is TRBV7-2; 7 nucleotides align to TRBD1. Germline lookup yields CDR1 SGHTA and CDR2 FQGNSA. This CDR3 is 12 amino acids long. The chain's CDR3 is CASSLGGSEQFF. The DNA for the CDR3 is TGTGCCAGCAGTTTAGGGGGCAGTGAGCAGTTCTTC.

V gene TRBV30 combines with J gene TRBJ2-7; TRBD1 aligns across 7 bases. This CDR3 comprises 15 residues. Germline loops: CDR1 GTSNPN, CDR2 SVGIG (reference sequence). Trimming removed 0 bases from V and 3 bases from J; junction bases left unmatched: 8. Written as DNA, the CDR3 is TGTGCCTGGAGTGTGGCCCCAGGGGGTTTCTACGAGCAGTACTTC. This codes for CAWSVAPGGFYEQYF. Using reference TRBV30 and TRBJ2-7 for the parts outside the CDR3, the full variable domain is SQTIHQWPATLVQPVGSPLSLECTVEGTSNPNLYWYRQAAGRGLQLLFYSVGIGQISSEVPQNLSASRPQDRQFILSSKKLLLSDSGFYLCAWSVAPGGFYEQYFGPGTRLTVT.

Worth noting for this clonotype: A read error may explain this, as a much larger clone is one base away. In this CDR3 the conserved last residue, phenylalanine or tryptophan, is missing, so a read error is likely. The chain combines TRBV5-1 with TRBJ1-2; no reliable D call. V lost 0 bases, J lost 6 bases, and 12 bases lay in between. This CDR3 has 14 residues. The V gene's germline CDR1 is SGHRS and CDR2 YFSETQ. The CDR3 DNA reads as TGCGCCAGCAGCTTGGCCTCTGGGGTCGATGGCTACACCTAC. Its protein product is CASSLASGVDGYTY.

The table lists this clonotype with a few counts. This rearrangement joins TRBV20-1 to TRBJ2-3; TRBD2 aligns across 10 bases. J gave up 2 bases and V 6 bases, and 5 bases lay outside the gene matches. The CDR3 spans 14 residues. Germline-derived CDR1 and CDR2 are DFQATT and SNEGSKA (reference sequence). CDR3 sequence: CSASLAGLTDTQYF. CDR3 nucleotide sequence: TGCAGTGCCTCACTAGCGGGACTCACAGATACGCAGTATTTT.

There are a few counts of this clonotype. The V gene is TRBV7-2, the J gene TRBJ1-1, with 7 positions matching TRBD1. Trimming at V came to 0 bases and at J to 5 bases, leaving 3 bases not matched to a gene. The CDR3 totals 14 residues. Germline V lookup: CDR1 SGHTA, CDR2 FQGNSA. This CDR3 reads CASSLAGGMTEAFF. The CDR3 DNA is TGTGCCAGCAGCTTAGCAGGGGGCATGACTGAAGCTTTCTTT.

The rearrangement links TRBV20-1 to TRBJ1-4, with 10 bases that match TRBD1. Germline-derived CDR1 and CDR2 are DFQATT and SNEGSKA (reference sequence). This CDR3 contains 13 residues. V was pared by 3 bases and J by 7 bases, with 2 bases of the junction left unmatched. CDR3 residues: CSARTGGSEKLFF. CDR3 coding DNA: TGCAGTGCTAGGACAGGGGGCAGTGAAAAACTGTTTTTT.

The chain is built from TRBV27 and TRBJ1-6; D unclear. Trimming took off 5 bases at V and 10 bases at J, with 12 bases between the two ends. The germline V gene has CDR1 MNHEY and CDR2 SMNVEV (reference sequence). The length of the CDR3 is 13 residues. In nucleotides, the CDR3 is TGTGCCAGCAGTCACCCGGTGCGGTCACCCCTCCACTTT. It translates to CASSHPVRSPLHF.

The V and J genes are TRBV20-1 and TRBJ2-1; no definite D call. CDR1 is DFQATT, CDR2 SNEGSKA, per germline (reference sequence). CDR3 length: 11 residues. V shed 5 bases and J shed 7 bases, with 9 bases lying between them. CDR3: CSASQRNEQFF. DNA of the CDR3: TGCAGTGCTTCCCAACGGAATGAGCAGTTCTTC.

The chain uses TRBV9 and TRBJ2-1, with TRBD2 matching 8 bases. CDR3 length: 16 residues. CDR1 and CDR2 (germline): SGDLS, YYNGEE. V was clipped by 3 bases and J by 9 bases; unmatched bases: 14. DNA of the CDR3: TGTGCCAGCAGCGATGTCCCCAGCGGGAGAAGGGGTGAGCAGTTCTTC. Translation: CASSDVPSGRRGEQFF.

J is TRBJ2-5 and V is TRBV28; tentatively, D is TRBD2 (5 bases). This CDR3 region has 17 residues. Germline-derived CDR1 and CDR2 are MDHEN and SYDVKM. V shed 0 bases and J shed 1 base, with 15 bases lying between them. The CDR3 DNA reads TGTGCCAGCAGTTTATGGGGAGCTGCGGGTCGCCAAGAGACCCAGTACTTC. Protein: CASSLWGAAGRQETQYF.

The gene calls are TRBV10-2 and TRBJ2-7; no firm D call. Germline CDR1 and CDR2: WSHSY and SAAADI. The CDR3 spans 15 residues. The germline V and J ends were trimmed by 4 bases and 2 bases, with 15 bases remaining between them. This CDR3 is CASSGTGWSTYEQYF. In nucleotides, the CDR3 is TGCGCCAGCAGTGGGACCGGATGGAGTACCTACGAGCAGTACTTC.

The chain couples TRBV6-6 to TRBJ1-2, with a possible D match to TRBD1 (5 bases). The ends were cut back, 5 bases at V and 7 bases at J, with 8 bases in the middle. This CDR3 spans 11 amino acids. Germline CDR1 MNHNY, CDR2 SVGAGI (reference sequence). The CDR3 nucleotides are TGTGCCAGCAGTAACACAGGTGGCTACACCTTC. As protein: CASSNTGGYTF.

This clonotype was picked up a small number of times. This chain connects TRBV5-1 to TRBJ2-1; maybe TRBD2 (7 bases). Trimming stripped 6 bases from V and 8 bases from J, with 12 bases between. CDR3 length: 12 amino acids. Germline CDR1 is SGHRS and CDR2 is YFSETQ. CDR3 bases: TGCGCCAGCACAGAGGGGGGGGATGAGCAGTTCTTC. This codes for CASTEGGDEQFF.

The rearrangement links TRBV20-1 to TRBJ2-1, with D perhaps matching TRBD1 (5 bases). The ends were cut back, 0 bases at V and 6 bases at J, with 12 bases in the middle. The germline V gene encodes CDR1 DFQATT and CDR2 SNEGSKA (reference sequence). The CDR3 spans 14 residues. DNA for the CDR3: TGCAGTGCTAGAGATACCGCAGGGCGCAATGAGCAGTTCTTC. Amino acids: CSARDTAGRNEQFF.

V is TRBV5-5 and J is TRBJ2-3, with 9 bases lining up with TRBD1. This CDR3 has 18 residues. Looked up from germline, CDR1 is SGHKS and CDR2 is YYEKEE (reference sequence). V dropped 0 bases and J dropped 0; count of bases not matched to a gene: 8. The CDR3 nucleotides are TGTGCCAGCAGCTTGGCCGGTTGGGGGACAGGGAGCACAGATACGCAGTATTTT. This gives the protein CASSLAGWGTGSTDTQYF.

This sequence joins TRBV28 and TRBJ2-7; D gene uncertain. Trimming removed 7 bases at V and 0 bases at J, with 7 bases between. The germline V gene has CDR1 MDHEN and CDR2 SYDVKM. The CDR3 sequence is 12 residues long. CDR3 DNA: TGTGCCAGCAAGAAGAGCTCCTACGAGCAGTACTTC. Translated, it gives CASKKSSYEQYF.

In its sample, this clonotype was seen a few times. The chain couples TRBV20-1 to TRBJ2-1; D is unclear. The CDR3 loop spans 14 amino acids. Germline V gene lookup returns CDR1 DFQATT and CDR2 SNEGSKA (reference sequence). V dropped 1 base and J dropped 0 bases, with 7 bases sitting between them. The CDR3 bases are TGCAGTGCTAGAGGGGTTTACTCCTACAATGAGCAGTTCTTC. This gives the protein CSARGVYSYNEQFF.

The rearrangement uses TRBV2 and TRBJ1-2; 7 bases are a match to TRBD1. Germline trimming cut 6 bases from V and 7 bases from J; bases unmatched to any gene: 8. From germline, CDR1 is SNHLY and CDR2 FYNNEI. The CDR3 is made up of 13 amino acids. CDR3 in amino acids: CASRMRGRGGYTF. Here the CDR3 DNA reads TGTGCCAGCAGAATGAGGGGGCGCGGTGGCTACACCTTC.

This clonotype was detected only a few times. The V call is TRBV4-1, the J call TRBJ2-1, with 14 bases matching TRBD2. With 2 bases clipped from V and 8 bases from J, the junction kept 8 bases outside the gene matches. The CDR3 loop spans 17 amino acids. The V gene's germline CDR1 is MGHRA and CDR2 YSYEKL. In DNA, the CDR3 is TGCGCCAGCAGCCAACCTCTGACTAGCGGGGGGGCCGATGAGCAGTTCTTC. Its protein product is CASSQPLTSGGADEQFF.

The V gene is TRBV13, the J gene TRBJ2-1; maybe TRBD1 (5 bases). V lost 5 bases, J lost 3 bases, and 14 bases lay in between. The CDR3 contains 15 residues. Germline V lookup: CDR1 PRHDT, CDR2 FYEKMQ (reference sequence). CDR3 region: CASSPFRAGYNEQFF. For the CDR3, the DNA is TGTGCCAGCAGCCCTTTCAGGGCAGGCTACAATGAGCAGTTCTTC.

In this sample, this clonotype turned up many times. The chain couples TRBV3-1 to TRBJ2-7; D is unresolved. V lost 4 bases and J 4 bases, leaving 5 bases between the germline ends. This CDR3 is 11 amino acids long. CDR1 and CDR2 (germline): LGHDT, YNNKEL (reference sequence). The CDR3 reads CASSRIYEQYF. CDR3 in DNA: TGTGCCAGCAGCCGTATTTACGAGCAGTACTTC.

The chain employs TRBV6-5 and TRBJ2-1; D is uncertain. Looked up from germline, CDR1 is MNHEY and CDR2 is SVGAGI. Trimming removed 2 bases from V and 2 bases from J, with 10 bases in between. CDR3 size: 15 residues. The CDR3 here is CASSYGPAAYNEQFF. Written as DNA, the CDR3 is TGTGCCAGCAGTTACGGACCAGCAGCCTACAATGAGCAGTTCTTC.

This clonotype occurred a few times. J is TRBJ2-3 and V is TRBV7-2, with D perhaps given as TRBD1 or TRBD2 (6 bases each). With 2 bases removed from V and 6 bases from J, the gap between germline ends came to 12 bases. Germline CDR1 reads SGHTA; CDR2 reads FQGNSA. CDR3 size: 14 residues. The CDR3: CASSLTLGGDTQYF. The DNA for the CDR3 is TGTGCCAGCAGCTTAACGCTAGGGGGGGATACGCAGTATTTT.

The sample holds a few counts of this clonotype. The chain has TRBV12-3 or TRBV12-4 and TRBJ1-2, with a weak D call TRBD1 (6 bases). Trimming cost V 7 bases and J 0 bases, with 12 bases left between them. This CDR3 is built from 14 residues. The CDR3 loop reads CASTRGHTNYGYTF. The CDR3 nucleotides are TGTGCCAGCACCAGGGGACACACTAACTATGGCTACACCTTC.

The sample holds one count of this clonotype. The rearrangement links TRBV5-6 to TRBJ2-1; 10 nucleotides line up with TRBD2. This CDR3 has 15 residues. CDR1 is SGHDT and CDR2 is YYEEEE in the germline V gene. The ends lost 0 bases at V and 8 bases at J; junction bases unmatched: 5. The CDR3 reads CASSLARLAGHEQFF. In DNA form, the CDR3 reads TGTGCCAGCAGCTTGGCGCGACTAGCGGGCCATGAGCAGTTCTTC. The variable domain in full, completed from reference TRBV5-6 and TRBJ2-1, reads DAGVTQSPTHLIKTRGQQVTLRCSPKSGHDTVSWYQQALGQGPQFIFQYYEEEERQRGNFPDRFSGHQFPNYSSELNVNALLLGDSALYLCASSLARLAGHEQFFGPGTRLTVL.